This T cell receptor (beta chain) was recovered during a study of T cells after posttransplantation cyclophosphamide. Broader study findings: Recipient CMV seropositivity and CMV reactivation strongly tracked TRB clonality. Later blood repertoires were often dominated by clones from the donor CD8+ memory compartment. Blood and skin or GI T cell repertoires showed limited TRB overlap.

Sampled 1 year posttransplant, controls received myeloablative marrow transplants, methotrexate and a calcineurin inhibitor. This clone showed up just a few times. Its antigen is unidentified. Profiling relied on immunoSEQ multiplex PCR, and the TCRdb table lists in-frame clones only, not all of them. The sample records about 9,600 clones, around nine tenths being singletons. V was pared by 0 bases and J by 4 bases, with 12 bases between. This CDR3 spans 15 amino acids. The germline V gene has CDR1 LGHNA and CDR2 YSLEER. This specimen consisted of PBMCs, obtained after an allogeneic stem cell transplant with a calcineurin inhibitor and methotrexate. The chain recombines TRBV4-3 with TRBJ1-2; D not resolved. The sequence derives from a male patient between 25 and 39 years old who received an allogeneic stem cell transplant from an unrelated donor, was CMV-positive, and had no GVHD. The graft donor may have given rise to some T cells. In nucleotides, the CDR3 is TGCGCCAGCAGCCAAGATCGTTCAGAGGGCTATGGCTACACCTTC. It codes for CASSQDRSEGYGYTF.